This T cell receptor (beta chain) stems from a study of cytomegalovirus exposure and HLA in healthy donors. PCR amplification relied on 60 Vbeta primers (plus 13 Jbeta primers). Profiled with immunoSEQ multiplex PCR; TCRdb holds only in-frame clones, not every one. The data contain 200,000 to 250,000 clones, more than 75% of them seen just once; the ten biggest clones take up around 3%. The trim removed 0 bases at V and 6 bases at J, leaving 3 bases unmatched. The germline CDR1 and CDR2 sequences are SEHNR and FQNEAQ (reference sequence). The CDR3 has 15 residues. This TCR came from a woman in her thirties or forties in good health and CMV-seronegative. The chain has TRBV7-9 and TRBJ2-1; 9 bases align to TRBD1. The source material was PBMCs. As DNA, the CDR3 is TGTGCCAGCAGCTTAGCACAGGGGGCGCGCAATGAGCAGTTCTTC. Residues: CASSLAQGARNEQFF.